This T cell receptor beta chain is from a study of CD8+ T cells in alopecia areata. Sequencing templates came from extracted RNA that was reverse transcribed into cDNA. TCRdb's table, derived via immunoSEQ multiplex PCR, lists solely in-frame clones and lacks some. The repertoire consists of more than 200,000 clones, with 40% to 45% occurring once and the leading ten covering roughly 2.6%. Germline loops: CDR1 SGHAT, CDR2 FQNNGV. This CDR3 contains 13 residues. V was trimmed by 3 bases and J by 0 bases, leaving 5 bases between them. As to treatment: oral pan-JAK inhibitor, 5-10 mg twice daily. V is TRBV11-2 and J is TRBJ1-2; D call uncertain. Sample: CD4+ T cells sorted from blood, taken at roughly week 38, from a patient treated with tofacitinib. This clonotype was sampled from a human donor with alopecia areata. The CDR3 region is CASSLRANYGYTF. The CDR3 DNA reads TGTGCCAGCAGCTTGAGAGCTAACTATGGCTACACCTTC.